This T cell receptor beta chain originates from a study of radiation and T cells in renal cell carcinoma. About the research overall: Nephrectomy followed 15 Gy stereotactic body radiation by 4 weeks.

Profiled with immunoSEQ multiplex PCR; TCRdb holds only in-frame clones, not every one. The repertoire holds roughly 150,000 clones, about 87% seen once, with approximately 12% in the top ten. Notes on this clone: Antigen: not known.

Trimming at V came to 6 bases and at J to 4 bases, leaving 7 bases not matched to a gene. CDR3 length: 14 residues. Germline lookup yields CDR1 SGHTA and CDR2 FQGNSA. Whole-study findings and limits: From baseline, blood top tumor clonotypes peaked at 2 weeks post-radiation.

Specified time point: blood 2 weeks post-SBRT. Sample treatment: 15 Gy SBRT to primary tumor, nephrectomy 4 weeks later. Serial blood draws occurred at baseline and 2 and 4 weeks post-SBRT. The rearrangement uses TRBV7-2 and TRBJ1-2, with 8 bases aligning to TRBD1. Sample: blood, taken from a patient whose treatment included radiotherapy and nephrectomy. The receptor's source is a woman between 50 and 59 years old with renal cell carcinoma. CDR3: CASRPYGQGYGYTF. The DNA of the CDR3 is TGTGCCAGCAGGCCCTACGGACAGGGCTATGGCTACACCTTC.